This T cell receptor beta chain appears in the sequencing data of a study of OX40 agonist ivuxolimab in advanced cancers. Study as a whole: Past anti-PD-1, anti-PD-L1 or anti-CTLA-4 therapy was accepted, and 35% to 45% had received some. Two cutaneous melanoma patients and one hepatocellular carcinoma patient, three in all, had partial responses.

The CDR3 consists of 11 residues. Germline lookup yields CDR1 SNHLY and CDR2 FYNNEI. V was shortened by 10 bases and J by 0 bases, with 7 bases between the two germline ends. Details on this clone: Its antigen is unidentified.

The repertoire was sequenced with immunoSEQ multiplex PCR; TCRdb's copy has only in-frame clones and lacks some. The repertoire consists of 50,000 or so clones, with approximately 89% occurring once and the leading ten covering around 6%. Regarding the study as a whole: In CD8+ T cells, expanded clones were on average more numerous than in CD4+. Individuals who were partial responders at 0.1-3.0 mg/kg had clonal expansion that ranked among the lowest.

This clonotype was sampled from an adult with an advanced solid tumor such as melanoma, head and neck, liver or kidney cancer. The input for sequencing was CD4+ or CD8+ T cells sorted from blood, taken in a trial of the OX40 agonist ivuxolimab. V is TRBV2 and J is TRBJ2-7; tentative D call: TRBD1 (5 bases). For the CDR3, the DNA is TGTGCCATCGACAGCTCCTACGAGCAGTACGTC. This encodes CAIDSSYEQYV.